The 26 T cell receptor beta chains reported below all come from one sample, sequenced in a study of shared clonotypes between healthy human individuals. Sequencing was performed with immunoSEQ multiplex PCR; in TCRdb, only in-frame clones are kept and a portion is missing. The table records 1.5 million to 2.5 million clones, about 95% of them present only once. Naive CD8 cells lacked CD45RO and underwent positive selection for CCR7, leaving out terminally differentiated effector memory CD45RA+ cells. The sequenced material came from naive CD8+ T cells sorted from blood. The receptors were sampled from a man aged 18 to 29 in good health.

Remarks on this clone: This same CDR3 is encoded by further DNA sequences in the sample. V and J are TRBV4-1 and TRBJ2-7; possible D gene TRBD1, 5 bases. The germline V and J ends were trimmed by 2 bases and 3 bases, with 8 bases remaining between them. Germline lookup yields CDR1 MGHRA and CDR2 YSYEKL. The CDR3 extends over 13 amino acids. CDR3 bases: TGCGCCAGCAGCCAAAGAGACAGCTACGAGCAGTACTTC. It yields the protein CASSQRDSYEQYF.

Concerning this clone itself: The sample has other DNA sequences that encode this CDR3 too. V usage is TRBV7-9 and J usage is TRBJ2-2; 7 nucleotides line up with TRBD1. The CDR3 is made up of 13 amino acids. V trimming: 5 bases; J trimming: 5 bases; junction bases outside the gene matches: 2. Germline V gene lookup returns CDR1 SEHNR and CDR2 FQNEAQ (reference sequence). CDR3 in amino acids: CASSRQGTGELFF. The CDR3 DNA reads as TGTGCCAGCAGCAGACAGGGAACCGGGGAGCTGTTTTTT.

This clone was seen just once. The chain uses TRBV11-2 and TRBJ2-1, with 9 bases aligning to TRBD1. CDR3 size: 16 residues. The V gene's germline CDR1 is SGHAT and CDR2 FQNNGV. The J segment lost 6 bases and the V segment lost 4 bases, leaving 10 bases of the junction unmatched. CDR3 bases: TGTGCCAGCAGCTCGATCTGGGACAGGGTCGTCAATGAGCAGTTCTTC. It codes for CASSSIWDRVVNEQFF.

This sequence joins TRBV27 and TRBJ2-7, with 8 bases aligning to TRBD2. Trimming took 8 bases from V and 2 from J; bases not matched to a gene: 14. Germline values: CDR1 MNHEY, CDR2 SMNVEV (reference sequence). The CDR3 length is 16 residues. The CDR3 bases are TGTGCCAGCCGCAGTCCAACCAGCGGGGGAGCCTACGAGCAGTACTTC. It translates to CASRSPTSGGAYEQYF.

The chain recombines TRBV7-9 with TRBJ1-3; D unresolved. Germline-derived CDR1 and CDR2 are SEHNR and FQNEAQ (reference sequence). Trimming pared 1 base from V and 1 base from J, leaving 11 bases between. The CDR3 is 16 amino acids. CDR3 sequence: CASSLGLGASGNTIYF. CDR3 in DNA: TGTGCCAGCAGCTTAGGGCTGGGTGCTTCTGGAAACACCATATATTTT.

The chain joins TRBV4-2 to TRBJ2-1; 12 bases match TRBD2. The CDR3 spans 20 residues. Germline CDR1 LGHNA, CDR2 YNFKEQ. J gave up 5 bases and V 0 bases, and 14 bases lay outside the gene matches. CDR3 in DNA: TGTGCCAGCAGCCAAGAAGGCCTAGCGGGAGGGTGGGTAATCGACAATGAGCAGTTCTTC. It yields the protein CASSQEGLAGGWVIDNEQFF.

The rearrangement uses TRBV5-6 and TRBJ2-7, with D possibly being TRBD1 or TRBD2 (5 bases each). The V and J ends lost 0 bases and 0 bases respectively, with 10 bases between them. Germline-derived CDR1 and CDR2 are SGHDT and YYEEEE. CDR3 size: 15 residues. DNA of the CDR3: TGTGCCAGCAGCTTGGGCAGGGAGATCTCCTACGAGCAGTACTTC. It translates to CASSLGREISYEQYF.

This clone appeared a single time. This chain joins TRBV19 and TRBJ1-1; weak D call: TRBD1 (5 bases). Trimming removed 9 bases at V and 0 bases at J, with 11 bases between. Germline V gene data show CDR1 as LNHDA and CDR2 as SQIVND (reference sequence). This CDR3 comprises 13 residues. CDR3 nucleotides: TGTGCCAGCTTGGGGCAACTGAACACTGAAGCTTTCTTT. This sequence encodes CASLGQLNTEAFF.

J is TRBJ2-7 and V is TRBV7-9; TRBD1 might be the D (6 bases). Germline CDR1 SEHNR, CDR2 FQNEAQ (reference sequence). V was trimmed by 1 base and J by 2 bases, leaving 15 bases between them. This CDR3 comprises 16 residues. In DNA form, the CDR3 reads TGTGCCAGCAGCTTAGTTGGGGGCCCTTTTCCCTACGAGCAGTACTTC. As protein: CASSLVGGPFPYEQYF. The complete variable domain, with remaining parts taken from reference TRBV7-9 and TRBJ2-7, reads DTGVSQNPRHKITKRGQNVTFRCDPISEHNRLYWYRQTLGQGPEFLTYFQNEAQLEKSRLLSDRFSAERPKGSFSTLEIQRTEQGDSAMYLCASSLVGGPFPYEQYFGPGTRLTVT.

The chain couples TRBV4-1 to TRBJ2-7; D not resolved. This CDR3 is 13 amino acids long. V lost 2 bases and J lost 3, with 8 bases in between. Per the germline V gene, CDR1 is MGHRA and CDR2 is YSYEKL. The CDR3 region has the DNA TGCGCCAGCAGCCAAACCGAATTCTACGAGCAGTACTTC. It is translated as CASSQTEFYEQYF.

The chain's CDR3 is CASSVGGSSGNTIYF. CDR3 nucleotides: TGCGCCAGCAGCGTAGGCGGCAGCTCTGGAAACACCATATATTTT. The chain uses TRBV5-1 and TRBJ1-3; D remains ambiguous. The CDR3 is 15 residues long. Germline assignment: CDR1 SGHRS and CDR2 YFSETQ. V lost 4 bases and J lost 0, with 11 bases in between.

J is TRBJ1-1 and V is TRBV6-4; D not certain. Trimming pared 6 bases from V and 4 bases from J, leaving 15 bases between. Germline V gives CDR1 MRHNA, CDR2 SNTAGT. The CDR3 sequence is 14 residues long. CDR3 amino acids: CASSRLQDATEAFF. Here the CDR3 DNA reads TGTGCCAGCAGCCGCCTCCAAGACGCCACTGAAGCTTTCTTT.

The CDR3 loop is CASSFQGAIYNEQFF. CDR3 in DNA: TGTGCCAGCAGCTTTCAGGGGGCGATCTACAATGAGCAGTTCTTC. The chain joins TRBV7-9 to TRBJ2-1; 8 bases agree with TRBD1. Trimming at V came to 3 bases and at J to 3 bases, leaving 4 bases not matched to a gene. CDR3 length: 15 residues. Looked up from germline, CDR1 is SEHNR and CDR2 is FQNEAQ (reference sequence).

The J gene is TRBJ1-1, the V gene TRBV19, with a weak D call TRBD1 (6 bases). Trimming took off 0 bases at V and 6 bases at J, with 14 bases between the two ends. The CDR3 extends over 15 amino acids. Per germline, CDR1 LNHDA and CDR2 SQIVND (reference sequence). The CDR3 reads CASSIDGRGGAEAFF. The CDR3 bases are TGTGCCAGTAGTATAGATGGCAGGGGAGGAGCTGAAGCTTTCTTT.

The V gene is TRBV29-1, the J gene TRBJ1-2; D remains ambiguous. Looked up from germline, CDR1 is SQVTM and CDR2 is ANQGSEA. The CDR3 is 11 residues long. V dropped 5 bases and J dropped 7 bases, with 11 bases sitting between them. Written as DNA, the CDR3 is TGCAGCGTTTCCTGGGAGAGTGGCTACACCTTC. Amino acid sequence: CSVSWESGYTF. Supplemented by reference TRBV29-1 and TRBJ1-2, the full variable domain reads SAVISQKPSRDICQRGTSLTIQCQVDSQVTMMFWYRQQPGQSLTLIATANQGSEATYESGFVIDKFPISRPNLTFSTLTVSNMSPEDSSIYLCSVSWESGYTFGSGTRLTVV.

The chain joins TRBV5-1 to TRBJ2-3; D could derive from TRBD1 or TRBD2 (5 bases each). Per the germline V gene, CDR1 is SGHRS and CDR2 is YFSETQ. The CDR3 is made up of 16 amino acids. The V gene lost 4 bases and the J gene lost 4 bases, with 19 bases spanning the gap. In DNA, the CDR3 is TGCGCCAGCAGCCTCCGGGACCCTCGGGGAGCAGATACGCAGTATTTT. Translation gives CASSLRDPRGADTQYF.

CDR3 sequence: CASSTYRGANGELFF. The CDR3 DNA is TGTGCCAGCAGTACGTACAGGGGTGCCAACGGGGAGCTGTTTTTT. The chain employs TRBV6-1 and TRBJ2-2, with 7 bases matching TRBD1. J lost 7 bases, V lost 5 bases, and 10 bases had no gene match. The germline gives CDR1 MNHNS, CDR2 SASEGT. The CDR3 is made up of 15 amino acids.

The rearrangement links TRBV6-5 to TRBJ1-2, with D unclear. The V gene's germline CDR1 is MNHEY and CDR2 SVGAGI. CDR3 size: 14 residues. V lost 10 bases and J lost 2, with 17 bases in between. In DNA form, the CDR3 reads TGTGCCACCCGCTCTAAAGAAACCAACTATGGCTACACCTTC. Encoded protein: CATRSKETNYGYTF.

The rearrangement uses TRBV10-2 and TRBJ2-3; tentative D call: TRBD2 (5 bases). The CDR3 totals 16 residues. Trimming left V 0 bases short and J 0 bases short, with 10 bases between. Germline CDR1 WSHSY, CDR2 SAAADI. CDR3 sequence (DNA): TGCGCCAGCAGTGAGTCGAGAGCGGTTAGCACAGATACGCAGTATTTT. Translated: CASSESRAVSTDTQYF.

As regards this clone: Other nucleotide sequences in the sample specify the same CDR3. The rearrangement uses TRBV13 and TRBJ1-2, with D possibly being TRBD1 (5 bases). There are 14 residues in the CDR3. Trimming pared 0 bases from V and 4 bases from J, leaving 9 bases between. The V gene's germline CDR1 is PRHDT and CDR2 FYEKMQ (reference sequence). CDR3 DNA: TGTGCCAGCAGCTTAGGCCAGGGAGGCTATGGCTACACCTTC. Translation gives CASSLGQGGYGYTF.

The chain links TRBV5-5 to TRBJ2-7; perhaps TRBD1 as D (5 bases). Germline values: CDR1 SGHKS, CDR2 YYEKEE (reference sequence). Trimming took 1 base from V and 6 from J, leaving 8 bases between them. This CDR3 contains 12 residues. Here the CDR3 DNA reads TGTGCCAGCAGCTTGACCAGGGCCGAGCAGTACTTC. This codes for CASSLTRAEQYF.

This rearrangement joins TRBV13 to TRBJ2-3; 11 bases fit TRBD2. Germline CDR1 reads PRHDT; CDR2 reads FYEKMQ (reference sequence). The CDR3 is 15 residues long. J lost 4 bases, V lost 4 bases, and 4 bases had no gene match. CDR3 loop: CASSSLAGVADTQYF. As DNA, the CDR3 is TGTGCCAGCAGCTCACTAGCGGGAGTGGCAGATACGCAGTATTTT.

A single count supports this clone. The V and J genes are TRBV7-9 and TRBJ2-1; maybe TRBD1 (6 bases). V was trimmed by 4 bases and J by 5 bases, leaving 18 bases between them. The germline V gene encodes CDR1 SEHNR and CDR2 FQNEAQ (reference sequence). The CDR3 extends over 16 amino acids. The CDR3 sequence is CASSSQGPPPDNEQFF. The CDR3 region has the DNA TGTGCCAGCAGCTCACAGGGCCCTCCGCCTGACAATGAGCAGTTCTTC.

This chain joins TRBV7-6 and TRBJ1-6; 7 bases align to TRBD1. The germline V gene has CDR1 SGHVS and CDR2 FNYEAQ. J was trimmed by 0 bases and V by 8 bases; bases with no gene match: 13. The CDR3 has 18 amino acids. The CDR3 nucleotides read TGTGCCAGCCGGTCGGCAGGGGGTATCAGCTCCTATAATTCACCCCTCCACTTT. It codes for CASRSAGGISSYNSPLHF.

The V and J genes are TRBV7-2 and TRBJ2-3; TRBD1 aligns across 8 bases. V dropped 8 bases and J dropped 1; count of bases not matched to a gene: 5. This CDR3 has 14 amino acids. CDR1 is SGHTA, CDR2 FQGNSA, per germline. CDR3 loop: CASEVGQGTDTQYF. CDR3 DNA: TGTGCCAGCGAGGTGGGACAGGGCACAGATACGCAGTATTTT.

This chain links TRBV7-6 with TRBJ2-7; D is possibly TRBD1 or TRBD2 (5 bases each). CDR3 size: 15 residues. The V and J ends lost 2 bases and 2 bases respectively, with 13 bases between them. Germline lookup yields CDR1 SGHVS and CDR2 FNYEAQ. The CDR3 reads CASSLRVGDPYEQYF. CDR3 sequence (DNA): TGTGCCAGCAGCTTAAGGGTAGGGGACCCCTACGAGCAGTACTTC.